This entry lists 25 T cell receptor beta chains sequenced from one sample in a study of technical replicates of blood from a handful of donors. Generated by immunoSEQ multiplex PCR, the TCRdb table keeps only in-frame clones and is missing some. The sample yields around 97,000 clones, 95% to 96% seen once. Sequencing was done on a sample of T cells isolated from PBMCs. The receptors here all came from a human donor in good health.

The V and J genes are TRBV4-3 and TRBJ2-1, with D perhaps matching TRBD2 (6 bases). Germline CDR1 is LGHNA and CDR2 is YSLEER. This CDR3 has 17 residues. V dropped 0 bases and J dropped 0 bases, with 12 bases sitting between them. CDR3 nucleotide sequence: TGCGCCAGCAGCCAAGATTTAGCGGACGACTCCTACAATGAGCAGTTCTTC. Its translation is CASSQDLADDSYNEQFF.

The chain combines TRBV5-1 with TRBJ2-3, with 11 bases fitting TRBD1. The germline gives CDR1 SGHRS, CDR2 YFSETQ. The CDR3 totals 15 residues. V was clipped by 0 bases and J by 7 bases; unmatched bases: 4. The CDR3 sequence is CASSLAGQGANTQYF. DNA for the CDR3: TGCGCCAGCAGCTTGGCAGGACAGGGGGCGAATACGCAGTATTTT.

The J gene is TRBJ1-4, the V gene TRBV12-5; 10 positions match TRBD1. This CDR3 has 20 amino acids. Germline values: CDR1 LGHNT, CDR2 FRNRAP. J lost 8 bases, V lost 1 base, and 19 bases had no gene match. Here the CDR3 reads CASGLAWTGGSYRPGEKLFF. CDR3 nucleotide sequence: TGTGCTAGTGGTTTGGCCTGGACAGGGGGAAGTTACCGTCCCGGAGAAAAACTGTTTTTT.

The rearrangement links TRBV7-9 to TRBJ2-3; TRBD1 agrees at 9 bases. This CDR3 comprises 13 residues. V shed 4 bases, J shed 4 bases, and the junction held 0 bases outside the gene matches. Germline values: CDR1 SEHNR, CDR2 FQNEAQ (reference sequence). The CDR3 nucleotides are TGTGCCAGCAGCTGGACAGGGGCAGATACGCAGTATTTT. Protein: CASSWTGADTQYF.

This chain connects TRBV13 to TRBJ2-1; D is unresolved. Trimming pared 5 bases from V and 9 bases from J, leaving 11 bases between. The CDR3 is 12 residues long. Germline assignment: CDR1 PRHDT and CDR2 FYEKMQ (reference sequence). The CDR3 region is CASSPGELEQFF. The CDR3 DNA follows: TGTGCCAGCAGCCCCGGAGAGCTTGAGCAGTTCTTC. Filled out from reference TRBV13 and TRBJ2-1, the complete variable domain reads AAGVIQSPRHLIKEKRETATLKCYPIPRHDTVYWYQQGPGQDPQFLISFYEKMQSDKGSIPDRFSAQQFSDYHSELNMSSLELGDSALYFCASSPGELEQFFGPGTRLTVL.

The V and J genes are TRBV9 and TRBJ2-7; perhaps TRBD2 as D (5 bases). Between the trimmed V and J ends, which lost 3 bases and 2 bases, there was a span of 21 bases. There are 17 residues in the CDR3. The germline V gene has CDR1 SGDLS and CDR2 YYNGEE. This CDR3 reads CASSANPRRTLPYEQYF. The CDR3 DNA is TGTGCCAGCAGCGCAAACCCGAGGAGGACGCTCCCCTACGAGCAGTACTTC.

The chain links TRBV29-1 to TRBJ1-5, with 10 nucleotides matching TRBD1. V lost 6 bases to trimming and J lost 2 bases; unmatched junction nucleotides: 7. The CDR3 covers 15 residues. The V gene's germline CDR1 is SQVTM and CDR2 ANQGSEA. The CDR3 region is CSVGTGTGGNQPQHF. The CDR3, as DNA: TGCAGCGTGGGGACCGGGACAGGGGGCAATCAGCCCCAGCATTTT.

This chain links TRBV4-1 with TRBJ2-7, with 7 bases aligning to TRBD1. CDR3 size: 15 residues. Germline values: CDR1 MGHRA, CDR2 YSYEKL. The junction had 5 bases not matched to a gene; V was cut back by 3 bases and J by 0 bases. CDR3: CASSHRGQHSYEQYF. The CDR3 DNA follows: TGCGCCAGCAGCCATCGGGGACAGCACTCCTACGAGCAGTACTTC.

This chain uses TRBV13 with TRBJ2-5, with D possibly TRBD2 on 5 matching bases. The DNA end favors TRBJ2-7, so the J call may be wrong. The CDR3 is made up of 15 amino acids. The germline V gene has CDR1 PRHDT and CDR2 FYEKMQ (reference sequence). The CDR3 nucleotides are TGTGCCAGCAGCTTTGGATCGGAGGTCCCAGGCGAGCAGTACTTC. Amino acid sequence: CASSFGSEVPGEQYF.

The rearrangement links TRBV27 to TRBJ2-5; possible D gene TRBD1, 5 bases. The CDR3 is made up of 17 amino acids. The V gene's germline CDR1 is MNHEY and CDR2 SMNVEV (reference sequence). V was pared by 2 bases and J by 0 bases, with 16 bases between. Here the CDR3 DNA reads TGTGCCAGCAGTTTAAATTTCATTTGGGGCTACCAAGAGACCCAGTACTTC. This gives the protein CASSLNFIWGYQETQYF.

Here the CDR3 DNA reads TGTGCCAGCAGCTTGGCCGTAGCACCAGGGAATGAGCAGTTCTTC. Its translation: CASSLAVAPGNEQFF. The chain carries TRBV5-4 and TRBJ2-1, with TRBD1 as a possible D gene (5 bases). The CDR3 contains 15 residues. CDR1 and CDR2 from the germline V gene are SGHNT and YYREEE (reference sequence). V was cut by 0 bases and J by 7 bases, with 14 bases left in between.

This rearrangement joins TRBV7-9 to TRBJ1-1; weak D call: TRBD1 (5 bases). CDR1 is SEHNR, CDR2 FQNEAQ, per germline (reference sequence). CDR3 length equals 13 residues. Deletions cut 3 bases from V and 4 bases from J, with 9 bases between. CDR3 region: CASSLGGGTEAFF. The CDR3 nucleotides read TGTGCCAGCAGCTTGGGGGGGGGCACTGAAGCTTTCTTT.

A single count supports this clone. V is TRBV7-7 and J is TRBJ2-7, with 9 bases matching TRBD1. Germline-derived CDR1 and CDR2 are SSHAT and FNYEAQ (reference sequence). The length of the CDR3 is 14 residues. V dropped 3 bases and J dropped 5; count of bases not matched to a gene: 5. CDR3 protein: CASSFSDRGHEQYF. The DNA for the CDR3 is TGTGCCAGCAGCTTTTCGGACAGGGGCCACGAGCAGTACTTC.

This rearrangement joins TRBV5-1 to TRBJ1-4; the match to TRBD1 covers 9 bases. CDR1 and CDR2 (germline): SGHRS, YFSETQ. V lost 6 bases and J lost 6; bases outside the gene matches: 6. This CDR3 contains 14 residues. The CDR3 DNA follows: TGCGCCAGCAAAGAGACAGGGGGGGATGAAAAACTGTTTTTT. It encodes CASKETGGDEKLFF.

CDR3 nucleotides: TGTGCCAGCTCACCTCAAGGAGAGAGTCAGCCCCAGCATTTT. It yields the protein CASSPQGESQPQHF. The J gene is TRBJ1-5, the V gene TRBV18, with unresolved D. Looked up from germline, CDR1 is KGHSH and CDR2 is LQKENI. Deletions cut 3 bases from V and 6 bases from J, with 12 bases between. This CDR3 region has 14 residues.

This clone was counted a single time. The CDR3 sequence: CAISEAASFYNEQFF. Written as DNA, the CDR3 is TGTGCCATCAGCGAAGCGGCATCCTTTTACAATGAGCAGTTCTTC. The chain joins TRBV10-3 to TRBJ2-1, with D perhaps matching TRBD2 (5 bases). The CDR3 is made up of 15 amino acids. Per the germline V gene, CDR1 is ENHRY and CDR2 is SYGVKD. Trimming left V 6 bases short and J 4 bases short, with 16 bases between.

The V gene is TRBV2, the J gene TRBJ2-2; D is uncertain. This CDR3 is 14 amino acids long. V shed 3 bases and J shed 1 base, with 6 bases lying between them. CDR1 is SNHLY and CDR2 is FYNNEI in the germline V gene. The CDR3 sequence: CASSERKNTGELFF. The CDR3 DNA sequence: TGTGCCAGCAGTGAGCGGAAGAACACCGGGGAGCTGTTTTTT.

The CDR3 DNA follows: TGTGCCAGCAGCTTTCGCGCTACAGGGACAGGGTACGAGCAGTACTTC. This gives the protein CASSFRATGTGYEQYF. The V and J genes are TRBV11-2 and TRBJ2-7; 9 nucleotides agree with TRBD1. V gave up 3 bases and J gave up 4 bases; unmatched junction bases: 10. Germline lookup yields CDR1 SGHAT and CDR2 FQNNGV. The CDR3 is made up of 16 amino acids.

V is TRBV18 and J is TRBJ2-3; tentatively, D is TRBD1 (6 bases). Trimming stripped 3 bases from V and 2 bases from J, with 9 bases between. Per the germline V gene, CDR1 is KGHSH and CDR2 is LQKENI. The CDR3 contains 14 residues. For the CDR3, the DNA is TGTGCCAGCTCACCCCCAGGGGTCACAGATACGCAGTATTTT. Its protein is CASSPPGVTDTQYF.

The gene calls are TRBV6-6 and TRBJ2-1; D is perhaps TRBD2 (5 bases). V lost 1 base and J 8 bases, leaving 12 bases between the germline ends. The CDR3 covers 14 residues. CDR1 and CDR2 (germline): MNHNY, SVGAGI (reference sequence). The CDR3 nucleotides read TGTGCCAGCAGTTACTACGATGCGCGGGATGAGCAGTTCTTC. Translated: CASSYYDARDEQFF.

This rearrangement joins TRBV4-2 to TRBJ2-7, with D uncertain. The CDR3 is 14 residues long. With 4 bases removed from V and 1 base from J, the gap between germline ends came to 11 bases. The germline gives CDR1 LGHNA, CDR2 YNFKEQ. The CDR3 nucleotides read TGTGCCAGCAGCCCCTCTCGAGGTTCCTACGAGCAGTACTTC. Its protein is CASSPSRGSYEQYF.

This sequence joins TRBV5-8 and TRBJ2-7, with 9 bases aligning to TRBD1. The germline V gene encodes CDR1 SGHTS and CDR2 YDEGEE. CDR3 size: 13 residues. Trimming took 6 bases from V and 4 from J; bases not matched to a gene: 5. CDR3 region: CASIGTGWYEQYF. CDR3 nucleotides: TGTGCCAGCATCGGGACAGGGTGGTACGAGCAGTACTTC.

V is TRBV6-1 and J is TRBJ1-1; D gene unclear. Per the germline V gene, CDR1 is MNHNS and CDR2 is SASEGT. The CDR3 has 15 residues. Trimming took 1 base from V and 4 from J, leaving 13 bases between them. The CDR3 DNA sequence: TGTGCCAGCAGTGAAGATGTCATGCGGGTCACTGAAGCTTTCTTT. As protein: CASSEDVMRVTEAFF.

The V and J genes are TRBV6-5 and TRBJ2-7, with unresolved D. This CDR3 comprises 15 residues. From germline, CDR1 is MNHEY and CDR2 SVGAGI. V was clipped by 6 bases and J by 2 bases, with 17 bases between them. CDR3 bases: TGTGCCAGCAGCTTATCAGTACAGAGTACCTACGAGCAGTACTTC. Translated: CASSLSVQSTYEQYF.

The chain combines TRBV29-1 with TRBJ1-4; D is unresolved. Looked up from germline, CDR1 is SQVTM and CDR2 is ANQGSEA. V was trimmed by 4 bases and J by 6 bases, leaving 6 bases between them. The CDR3 spans 11 residues. The CDR3 nucleotides are TGCAGCGTTGTAACGGATGAAAAACTGTTTTTT. This gives the protein CSVVTDEKLFF.